The sequence of this T cell receptor (beta chain) was determined in a study of blood T cells in healthy people across ages. Overall study: Every two T cells gave about one barcoded beta molecule via template switching.

Sample-barcoded 5' priming and a J-beta primer mix drove a second PCR of about 7 to 12 cycles. Every sample produced at least 2.5 million CDR3-containing paired-end reads. MiXCR, run by TCRdb on the 5' RACE reads, gives a single entry per CDR3 protein. The sample includes 1.5 million to 2 million distinct CDR3 sequences, 28% of them seen just once. The study's findings and limits: A roughly linear age-dependent decrease characterized TCR beta diversity per million T cells.

The germline V and J ends were trimmed by 6 bases and 6 bases, with 12 bases remaining between them. Germline V gene data show CDR1 as DFQATT and CDR2 as SNEGSKA (reference sequence). CDR3 length: 12 amino acids. This clonotype was seen a handful of times. What it binds is unknown. The chain is built from TRBV20-1 and TRBJ2-1; D may be TRBD2 (5 bases). Sample: blood. The receptor's source is a woman under 40 in good health. The CDR3 spells CSAPRGSNEQFF. In DNA form, the CDR3 reads TGCAGTGCCCCCCGCGGGTCCAATGAGCAGTTCTTC.